This is a list of T cell receptor beta chains from one sample in a study of T cells in Graves' hyperthyroidism and ophthalmopathy. In TCRdb, the multiplex PCR reads were re-called with MiXCR into one record per CDR3 protein. The sample holds 330,000 or so distinct CDR3 sequences, around 18% seen once. Material: blood. These receptors all stem from a woman in her 40s with Graves' ophthalmopathy. Each CDR3 is given with its conserved first and last residue. Each record gives: V gene, clone size, D gene, J gene, CDR3 protein, CDR3 DNA. The D gene is left open where the match is weak. Size values are once, few and many counts, or a class for expanded clones, and some rows have none.

TRBV27	many	NA	TRBJ2-5	CASSYKGSWETQYF	TGTGCCAGCAGTTACAAGGGTTCGTGGGAGACCCAGTACTTC
TRBV11-2	many	TRBD1	TRBJ2-7	CASSSGQGATYEQYF	TGTGCCAGCAGCTCAGGACAGGGGGCCACCTACGAGCAGTACTTC
TRBV7-2	NA	TRBD1	TRBJ1-2	CASSSGTGFGYNF	TGTGCCAGCAGCTCGGGGACAGGGTTTGGCTACAACTTC
TRBV20-1	many	TRBD2	TRBJ2-7	CSARLSGSTNEQYF	TGCAGTGCCCGGTTGAGCGGGAGCACCAACGAGCAGTACTTC
TRBV11-1	few	NA	TRBJ2-5	CASSLASGGSGRETQYF	TGTGCCAGCAGCTTAGCCTCCGGGGGCTCAGGGAGGGAGACCCAGTACTTC
TRBV4-1	many	NA	TRBJ1-3	CASSQLQFSGNTIYF	TGCGCCAGCAGCCAGTTACAGTTCTCTGGAAACACCATATATTTT
TRBV6-1	many	NA	TRBJ2-7	CASSEVEGNEQYF	TGTGCCAGCAGTGAAGTCGAGGGAAACGAGCAGTACTTC
TRBV12-3/TRBV12-4	NA	TRBD2	TRBJ2-7	CASSFRGLAIYEQYF	TGTGCCAGCAGTTTCAGGGGACTAGCCATCTACGAGCAGTACTTC
TRBV10-3	many	NA	TRBJ2-7	CAIRGGTDAYEQYF	TGTGCCATCAGGGGGGGGACAGACGCCTACGAGCAGTACTTC
TRBV7-9	many	NA	TRBJ1-2	CASSLGEGVGGYTF	TGTGCCAGCAGCTTAGGCGAGGGGGTCGGTGGCTACACCTTC
TRBV20-1	NA	TRBD2	TRBJ2-2	CSARGLAGDAGELFF	TGCAGTGCTAGAGGTCTAGCGGGGGATGCCGGGGAGCTGTTTTTT
TRBV5-1	many	NA	TRBJ2-7	CASSLDGGMVYEQYF	TGCGCCAGCAGCTTGGATGGGGGGATGGTCTACGAGCAGTACTTC
TRBV25-1	many	NA	TRBJ2-2	CASSESVRSVTGELFF	TGTGCCAGCAGTGAATCTGTCAGGTCGGTCACCGGGGAGCTGTTTTTT